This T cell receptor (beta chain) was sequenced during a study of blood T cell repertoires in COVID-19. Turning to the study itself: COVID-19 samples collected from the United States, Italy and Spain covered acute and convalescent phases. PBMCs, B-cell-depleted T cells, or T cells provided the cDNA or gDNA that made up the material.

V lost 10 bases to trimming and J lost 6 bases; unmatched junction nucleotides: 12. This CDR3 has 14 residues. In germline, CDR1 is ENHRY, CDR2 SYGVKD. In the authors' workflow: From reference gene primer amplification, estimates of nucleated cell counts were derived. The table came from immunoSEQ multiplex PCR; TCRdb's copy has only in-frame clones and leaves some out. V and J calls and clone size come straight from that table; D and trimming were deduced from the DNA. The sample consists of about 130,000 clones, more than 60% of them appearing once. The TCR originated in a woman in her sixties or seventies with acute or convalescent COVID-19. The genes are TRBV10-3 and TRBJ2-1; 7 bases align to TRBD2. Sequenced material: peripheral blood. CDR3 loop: CATIPGGSGNEQFF. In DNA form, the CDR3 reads TGTGCCACAATACCCGGGGGGAGCGGCAATGAGCAGTTCTTC.